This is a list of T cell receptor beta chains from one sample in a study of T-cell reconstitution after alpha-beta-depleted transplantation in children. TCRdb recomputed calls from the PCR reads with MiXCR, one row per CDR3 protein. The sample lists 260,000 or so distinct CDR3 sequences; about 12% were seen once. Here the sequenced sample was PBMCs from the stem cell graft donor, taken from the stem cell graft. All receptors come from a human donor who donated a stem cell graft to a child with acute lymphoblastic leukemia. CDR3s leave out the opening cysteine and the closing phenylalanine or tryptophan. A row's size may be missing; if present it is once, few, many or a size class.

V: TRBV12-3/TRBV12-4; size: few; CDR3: ASRLTGTRAYNEQF
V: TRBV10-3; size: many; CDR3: AIRQETGALTDTQY
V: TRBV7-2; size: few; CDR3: ASSLSGGPYEQY
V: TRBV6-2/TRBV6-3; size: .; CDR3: ASSYHLGEQAASYEQY
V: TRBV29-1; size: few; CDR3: SVGRGRIETQY
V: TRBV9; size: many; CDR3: ASSVSGQLNTEAF
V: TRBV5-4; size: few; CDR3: ASSRGGEYGYT
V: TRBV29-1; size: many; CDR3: SVVLGTANQPQH
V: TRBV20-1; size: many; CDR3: SAREFGWEQY
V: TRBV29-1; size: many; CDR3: SVGQASNEKLF
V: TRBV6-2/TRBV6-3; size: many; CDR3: ASSYGEGTEAF
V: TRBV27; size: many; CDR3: ASSLWGAGANVLT
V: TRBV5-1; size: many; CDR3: ASSFTGAVQF
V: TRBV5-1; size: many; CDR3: ASSSVPGQGSYEQY
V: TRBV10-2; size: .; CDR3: ASSEYSLSYEQY
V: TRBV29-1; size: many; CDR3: SVAGQGVPYNEQF
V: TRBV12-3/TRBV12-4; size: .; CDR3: ASRQTARRRANVLT
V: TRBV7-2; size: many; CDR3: ASSSEGLAGVEQY
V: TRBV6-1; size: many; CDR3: ASSRTGSYNSPLH
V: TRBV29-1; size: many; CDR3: SVDKGRGGYT
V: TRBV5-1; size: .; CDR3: ASSLEAPTVYEQY
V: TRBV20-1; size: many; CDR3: SAPIWGRQGGEAF
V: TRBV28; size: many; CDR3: ASSWGRGSYEQY
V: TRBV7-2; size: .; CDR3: ASSFQLAGEGGEQF
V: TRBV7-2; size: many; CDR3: ASSRNSRGTEAF
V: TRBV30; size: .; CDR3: AWSPLVGPGANVLT
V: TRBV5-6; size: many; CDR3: ASSLSTLWETQY